The 32 T cell receptor beta chains reported below all come from one sample, sequenced in a study of cytomegalovirus exposure and HLA in healthy donors. The PCR had 60 Vbeta and 13 Jbeta primers. Data came from immunoSEQ multiplex PCR; TCRdb stores just in-frame clones and leaves some out. The data hold approximately 92,000 clones, with under 90% observed a single time. Sequenced: PBMCs. The receptors originated from a woman in her 70s in good health and CMV-seropositive.

The gene calls are TRBV28 and TRBJ2-1; D gene unclear. Germline V gene data show CDR1 as MDHEN and CDR2 as SYDVKM. The CDR3 runs to 12 residues. The ends were cut back, 2 bases at V and 7 bases at J, with 6 bases in the middle. The CDR3 reads CASSLMRNEQFF. CDR3 bases: TGTGCCAGCAGTTTAATGCGAAATGAGCAGTTCTTC.

The chain has TRBV7-9 and TRBJ1-6; 9 bases map to TRBD1. Trimming cost V 5 bases and J 7 bases; bases outside gene matches: 9. This CDR3 has 16 amino acids. CDR1 is SEHNR and CDR2 is FQNEAQ in the germline V gene (reference sequence). DNA for the CDR3: TGTGCCAGCAGCCCTGGGACAGGGTCCAGGAATTCACCCCTCCACTTT. It yields the protein CASSPGTGSRNSPLHF.

The chain employs TRBV5-4 and TRBJ2-7; TRBD1 matches 7 bases. The CDR3 loop spans 14 amino acids. Germline lookup yields CDR1 SGHNT and CDR2 YYREEE (reference sequence). J was trimmed by 6 bases and V by 3 bases; bases with no gene match: 9. CDR3 in amino acids: CASSSGTAATEQYF. Here the CDR3 DNA reads TGTGCCAGCAGCTCCGGGACAGCAGCGACCGAGCAGTACTTC.

On this clone: The germline gene is not matched at one end of the junction; a read error may be the cause. The rearrangement joins TRBV7-7 to TRBJ2-1, with 11 bases matching TRBD1. This CDR3 contains 13 residues. The V gene's germline CDR1 is SSHAT and CDR2 FNYEAQ (reference sequence). This CDR3 reads CASSPDRGREQFF. The CDR3, as DNA: TGTGCTAGCAGCCCGGACAGGGGGCGTGAGCAGTTCTTC. Filled out from reference TRBV7-7 and TRBJ2-1, the complete variable domain reads GAGVSQSPRYKVTKRGQDVTLRCDPISSHATLYWYQQALGQGPEFLTYFNYEAQPDKSGLPSDRFSAERPEGSISTLTIQRTEQRDSAMYRCASSPDRGREQFFGPGTRLTVL.

This clone was observed once. The chain recombines TRBV7-2 with TRBJ2-3, with no clear D. CDR3 size: 14 residues. From germline, CDR1 is SGHTA and CDR2 FQGNSA. V lost 5 bases, J lost 4 bases, and 13 bases lay in between. CDR3 amino acids: CASSAQVGPDTQYF. Here the CDR3 DNA reads TGTGCCAGCAGCGCTCAGGTGGGCCCAGATACGCAGTATTTT.

The V gene is TRBV2, the J gene TRBJ1-1, with D possibly matching TRBD1 (5 bases). Germline CDR1 and CDR2: SNHLY and FYNNEI. The CDR3 is made up of 15 amino acids. V was cut by 4 bases and J by 0 bases, with 12 bases left in between. CDR3 loop: CASSATLTVNTEAFF. The CDR3, as DNA: TGTGCCAGCAGTGCGACCTTGACAGTGAACACTGAAGCTTTCTTT.

J is TRBJ2-3 and V is TRBV29-1; no reliable D call. V dropped 3 bases and J dropped 0 bases, with 10 bases sitting between them. The length of the CDR3 is 14 residues. From germline, CDR1 is SQVTM and CDR2 ANQGSEA. The CDR3: CSVEVYASTDTQYF. In DNA, the CDR3 is TGCAGCGTTGAGGTCTACGCTAGCACAGATACGCAGTATTTT.

The gene calls are TRBV30 and TRBJ2-1; 8 bases match TRBD2. The trim removed 2 bases at V and 9 bases at J, leaving 9 bases unmatched. Per germline, CDR1 GTSNPN and CDR2 SVGIG (reference sequence). The CDR3 contains 14 residues. The CDR3 DNA reads TGTGCCTGGAGTCCCCAGCGGGAGTACGTTGAGCAGTTCTTC. It specifies CAWSPQREYVEQFF.

The rearrangement joins TRBV7-9 to TRBJ2-1, with 8 bases aligning to TRBD1. Germline CDR1 is SEHNR and CDR2 is FQNEAQ (reference sequence). CDR3 length: 12 residues. The junction had 2 bases not matched to a gene; V was cut back by 8 bases and J by 5 bases. The CDR3 sequence: CASPDRDNEQFF. For the CDR3, the DNA is TGTGCCAGCCCGGACAGGGACAATGAGCAGTTCTTC.

CDR3 coding DNA: TGTGCCAGCTCACCTCGACTAGCCGATTCCGGGGAGCTGTTTTTT. The encoded protein is CASSPRLADSGELFF. The rearrangement joins TRBV18 to TRBJ2-2, with 7 bases fitting TRBD2. The CDR3 has 15 residues. The germline V gene encodes CDR1 KGHSH and CDR2 LQKENI. V shed 3 bases, J shed 6 bases, and the junction held 7 bases outside the gene matches.

The chain recombines TRBV5-4 with TRBJ2-7; D is possibly TRBD2 (5 bases). V gave up 4 bases and J gave up 0 bases, with 11 bases separating them. The CDR3 loop spans 14 amino acids. Looked up from germline, CDR1 is SGHNT and CDR2 is YYREEE (reference sequence). CDR3 coding DNA: TGTGCCAGCAGCCCCTGGACTTCCTCCTACGAGCAGTACTTC. It yields the protein CASSPWTSSYEQYF.

V is TRBV2 and J is TRBJ1-5; 9 bases agree with TRBD1. Germline CDR1 is SNHLY and CDR2 is FYNNEI. The CDR3 has 15 residues. J gave up 5 bases and V 6 bases, and 8 bases lay outside the gene matches. CDR3 residues: CASSGTGFEDQPQHF. CDR3 nucleotide sequence: TGTGCCAGCAGCGGGACAGGGTTTGAGGATCAGCCCCAGCATTTT.

This sequence joins TRBV7-2 and TRBJ2-1, with 9 bases that match TRBD2. The length of the CDR3 is 15 residues. V lost 4 bases and J lost 5; bases outside the gene matches: 6. From germline, CDR1 is SGHTA and CDR2 FQGNSA. The CDR3 sequence is CASSSNRLADNEQFF. DNA for the CDR3: TGTGCCAGCAGCTCCAATCGACTAGCGGACAATGAGCAGTTCTTC.

The chain has TRBV11-2 and TRBJ2-7, with 12 bases lining up with TRBD2. From germline, CDR1 is SGHAT and CDR2 FQNNGV. The junction had 9 bases not matched to a gene; V was cut back by 5 bases and J by 4 bases. The CDR3 is 16 residues long. The CDR3 region is CASSQRTSGIGYEQYF. The CDR3 DNA follows: TGTGCCAGCAGCCAGCGGACTAGCGGGATAGGGTACGAGCAGTACTTC.

The rearrangement joins TRBV6-6 to TRBJ2-5; 10 bases fit TRBD2. CDR3 length: 16 residues. The germline V gene encodes CDR1 MNHNY and CDR2 SVGAGI (reference sequence). Trimming removed 2 bases from V and 3 bases from J; junction bases left unmatched: 6. The CDR3 DNA is TGTGCCAGCAGTTACGGCTACGGACTAGCGGAAGAGACCCAGTACTTC. It translates to CASSYGYGLAEETQYF.

J is TRBJ2-7 and V is TRBV5-1; 7 bases are a match to TRBD1. Looked up from germline, CDR1 is SGHRS and CDR2 is YFSETQ. This CDR3 has 15 residues. The V segment lost 4 bases and the J segment 5 bases; nucleotides outside the gene matches: 12. CDR3 sequence: CASSPYQGVRNEQYF. The CDR3 DNA reads as TGCGCCAGCAGCCCGTATCAGGGGGTTAGGAACGAGCAGTACTTC.

This clone was found once. The chain uses TRBV7-3 and TRBJ2-2; TRBD1 aligns across 9 bases. V shed 5 bases, J shed 6 bases, and the junction held 10 bases outside the gene matches. Germline CDR1 is SGHTA and CDR2 is FQGTGA. The CDR3 spans 16 residues. The CDR3 loop reads CASSPKTGQGSGELFF. The CDR3 DNA is TGTGCCAGCAGCCCAAAGACGGGACAGGGTTCCGGGGAGCTGTTTTTT.

The chain employs TRBV5-1 and TRBJ2-1; TRBD1 agrees at 10 bases. Trimming at V came to 3 bases and at J to 4 bases, leaving 7 bases not matched to a gene. Germline values: CDR1 SGHRS, CDR2 YFSETQ. The CDR3 sequence is 16 residues long. The CDR3 bases are TGCGCCAGCAGCTACCTGGGGGACAGGGGTTACAATGAGCAGTTCTTC. Translating it yields CASSYLGDRGYNEQFF.

A note on this clone: A junction end diverges from the germline sequence, so it may reflect a read error. The same CDR3 is also encoded by other DNA sequences in this sample. This chain uses TRBV6-5 with TRBJ2-7; 9 positions match TRBD2. Germline V gene data show CDR1 as MNHEY and CDR2 as SVGAGI. The CDR3 covers 14 residues. The CDR3 DNA sequence: TGCGCCAGCAGTTACCGGCGGGAGGGCTTTGAGCAGTACTTC. Its translation is CASSYRREGFEQYF.

In its sample, this clone was seen a few times. The chain links TRBV27 to TRBJ1-2, with D possibly TRBD1 on 5 matching bases. V was shortened by 4 bases and J by 2 bases, with 17 bases between the two germline ends. The CDR3 is made up of 16 amino acids. Germline CDR1 reads MNHEY; CDR2 reads SMNVEV (reference sequence). CDR3 loop: CASSSNQGLGNYGYTF. The CDR3 nucleotides read TGTGCCAGCAGTTCAAACCAGGGTTTGGGCAACTATGGCTACACCTTC.

The chain uses TRBV9 and TRBJ2-1; TRBD1 might be the D (6 bases). Germline V CDR1 and CDR2: SGDLS, YYNGEE. V lost 4 bases and J 3 bases, leaving 17 bases between the germline ends. This CDR3 has 16 residues. The DNA of the CDR3 is TGTGCCAGCAGCTTCACCTCAGGGGTGAGCTACAATGAGCAGTTCTTC. Its protein is CASSFTSGVSYNEQFF.

The chain recombines TRBV4-3 with TRBJ2-1, with 10 bases identical to TRBD1. The CDR3 has 16 amino acids. CDR1 and CDR2 (germline): LGHNA, YSLEER. The V and J ends lost 0 bases and 7 bases, in that order; junction bases with no gene match: 6. CDR3 amino acids: CASSQDRQGAFNEQFF. CDR3 nucleotide sequence: TGCGCCAGCAGCCAAGATCGACAGGGGGCTTTTAATGAGCAGTTCTTC.

The genes are TRBV5-1 and TRBJ2-3; D possibly corresponds to TRBD2 (6 bases). Germline CDR1 SGHRS, CDR2 YFSETQ. V was cut by 0 bases and J by 3 bases, with 20 bases left in between. The CDR3 spans 18 residues. The CDR3 sequence: CASSLEVRGLWVTDTQYF. The CDR3 nucleotides are TGCGCCAGCAGCTTGGAGGTTAGGGGACTTTGGGTGACAGATACGCAGTATTTT.

The V call is TRBV5-1, the J call TRBJ1-1, with D perhaps matching TRBD1 (6 bases). The germline V gene encodes CDR1 SGHRS and CDR2 YFSETQ. The length of the CDR3 is 14 residues. The V end lost 1 base, the J end lost 6 bases, and 13 bases lay between the germline ends. The CDR3 coding sequence is TGCGCCAGCAGCTTGCGGGGGGCGGACGCTGAAGCTTTCTTT. Translated, it gives CASSLRGADAEAFF.

Note on this clone: Mismatch with germline at one junction end may stem from a read error. The chain carries TRBV19 and TRBJ1-1; D unclear. Germline loops: CDR1 LNHDA, CDR2 SQIVND (reference sequence). The CDR3 runs to 13 residues. The CDR3: CAGSPLLNTEAFF. The CDR3 DNA reads as TGTGCCGGTAGTCCCCTTCTGAACACTGAAGCTTTCTTT.

V gene TRBV7-3 combines with J gene TRBJ2-5; D gene uncertain. Germline V lookup: CDR1 SGHTA, CDR2 FQGTGA. The ends were cut back, 1 base at V and 0 bases at J, with 6 bases in the middle. This CDR3 spans 14 amino acids. CDR3 sequence: CASSLRANQETQYF. DNA of the CDR3: TGTGCCAGCAGCTTAAGGGCGAACCAAGAGACCCAGTACTTC.

The chain joins TRBV7-3 to TRBJ2-1; 11 bases align to TRBD1. Looked up from germline, CDR1 is SGHTA and CDR2 is FQGTGA. The trim removed 2 bases at V and 6 bases at J, leaving 3 bases unmatched. CDR3 length: 15 residues. CDR3 sequence reads: CASSLGGTGGNEQFF. The CDR3 nucleotides are TGTGCCAGCAGCTTAGGGGGGACAGGGGGCAATGAGCAGTTCTTC.

This clone was observed a handful of times. The chain carries TRBV28 and TRBJ1-5; 7 nucleotides align to TRBD1. The germline V gene encodes CDR1 MDHEN and CDR2 SYDVKM. The junction had 8 bases not matched to a gene; V was cut back by 4 bases and J by 5 bases. The CDR3 is 15 residues long. CDR3 in DNA: TGTGCCAGCAGTTCACCTACAGGGGAAGATCAGCCCCAGCATTTT. Its translation: CASSSPTGEDQPQHF.

The chain joins TRBV27 to TRBJ2-7; 9 positions agree with TRBD2. The CDR3 loop spans 14 amino acids. Germline CDR1 is MNHEY and CDR2 is SMNVEV (reference sequence). Trimming removed 7 bases from V and 7 bases from J; junction bases left unmatched: 11. The CDR3 nucleotides read TGTGCCAGCAATCAGGGGCTAGCGGGACGGGAGCAGTACTTC. As protein: CASNQGLAGREQYF.

This chain joins TRBV28 and TRBJ2-7, with TRBD2 identical over 10 bases. CDR1 MDHEN and CDR2 SYDVKM come from the germline V gene. The length of the CDR3 is 14 residues. Germline trimming cut 6 bases from V and 4 bases from J; bases unmatched to any gene: 6. The CDR3 is CASSLAGDPYEQYF. As DNA, the CDR3 is TGTGCCAGCAGCCTAGCGGGAGACCCATACGAGCAGTACTTC.

V and J are TRBV9 and TRBJ1-5, with unresolved D. CDR3 length: 14 amino acids. Trimming removed 0 bases at V and 7 bases at J, with 11 bases between. Germline-derived CDR1 and CDR2 are SGDLS and YYNGEE. CDR3 amino acids: CASSVGSREQPQHF. The CDR3 DNA sequence: TGTGCCAGCAGCGTAGGGTCTCGGGAGCAGCCCCAGCATTTT. Complete variable domain (other parts from reference TRBV9 and TRBJ1-5): DSGVTQTPKHLITATGQRVTLRCSPRSGDLSVYWYQQSLDQGLQFLIQYYNGEERAKGNILERFSAQQFPDLHSELNLSSLELGDSALYFCASSVGSREQPQHFGDGTRLSIL.

The CDR3 reads CASSSPGTGVVNQPQHF. Here the CDR3 DNA reads TGTGCCAGCAGTTCGCCCGGGACAGGGGTGGTCAATCAGCCCCAGCATTTT. The gene calls are TRBV28 and TRBJ1-5, with TRBD1 matching over 10 bases. The CDR3 consists of 17 residues. Germline lookup yields CDR1 MDHEN and CDR2 SYDVKM. The J segment lost 3 bases and the V segment lost 4 bases, leaving 9 bases of the junction unmatched.